This entry lists 17 T cell receptor beta chains sequenced from one sample in a study of regulatory T cells in long-lasting Graves disease. With iRepertoire HTBI primers and Arm-PCR of CDR3 regions, TCR beta libraries were built. TCRdb used MiXCR to reprocess the multiplex PCR reads, holding one entry per CDR3 protein. The table lists 400,000 to 450,000 distinct CDR3 sequences, about 25% of them singletons. Sample time point: persistent/refractory GD, antithyroid drugs over 5 years with positive TRAb. Construction of the TCR library relied on RNA isolated from PBMCs. The source material was peripheral blood mononuclear cells (PBMCs), sampled when the disease was refractory, from a patient treated with antithyroid drugs. These TCRs come from a female donor with Graves disease.

This clonotype was seen ten or more times. The V and J genes are TRBV30 and TRBJ2-4, with 7 bases aligning to TRBD2. Trimming took 2 bases from V and 12 from J; bases not matched to a gene: 10. The CDR3 runs to 13 residues. Germline CDR1 is GTSNPN and CDR2 is SVGIG (reference sequence). For the CDR3, the DNA is TGTGCCTGGAGTTCTAGCGGAGCCCTAACTCAGTACTTC. Translated, it gives CAWSSSGALTQYF.

The V call is TRBV25-1, the J call TRBJ2-2; D is unclear. Germline V gives CDR1 MGHDK, CDR2 SYGVNS. V was clipped by 4 bases and J by 5 bases, with 5 bases between them. This CDR3 has 12 amino acids. Here the CDR3 DNA reads TGTGCCAGCAGTGTGTGGACCGGGGAGCTGTTTTTT. Its translation is CASSVWTGELFF.

Only a few counts were recorded for this clonotype. The chain joins TRBV9 to TRBJ1-6; 8 positions match TRBD1. This CDR3 is 15 amino acids long. After removal of 4 bases from V and 5 bases from J, the junction contained 5 bases not matched to a gene. CDR1 and CDR2 from the germline V gene are SGDLS and YYNGEE. CDR3 DNA: TGTGCCAGCAGCTTGGACAGGGCGCATAATTCACCCCTCCACTTT. It codes for CASSLDRAHNSPLHF.

J is TRBJ2-7 and V is TRBV7-3, with D perhaps matching TRBD2 (5 bases). V dropped 3 bases and J dropped 6 bases, with 12 bases sitting between them. CDR1 SGHTA and CDR2 FQGTGA come from the germline V gene. There are 13 residues in the CDR3. This CDR3 is CASSFGVGGEQYF. The CDR3 nucleotides read TGTGCCAGCAGCTTTGGGGTTGGAGGCGAGCAGTACTTC. The full variable domain, rest sourced from reference TRBV7-3 and TRBJ2-7, is GAGVSQTPSNKVTEKGKYVELRCDPISGHTALYWYRQSLGQGPEFLIYFQGTGAADDSGLPNDRFFAVRPEGSVSTLKIQRTERGDSAVYLCASSFGVGGEQYFGPGTRLTVT.

The V and J genes are TRBV7-9 and TRBJ1-4; TRBD1 aligns across 7 bases. The CDR3 length is 15 residues. Germline trimming cut 1 base from V and 8 bases from J; bases unmatched to any gene: 7. Per the germline V gene, CDR1 is SEHNR and CDR2 is FQNEAQ (reference sequence). CDR3 in DNA: TGTGCCAGCAGCTTAGACCCGACAGGGTCCGAAAAACTGTTTTTT. This sequence encodes CASSLDPTGSEKLFF.

This clonotype has more than one count but fewer than ten. This rearrangement joins TRBV7-8 to TRBJ1-5; maybe TRBD1 (6 bases). This CDR3 region has 14 residues. Trimming left V 5 bases short and J 7 bases short, with 15 bases between. Germline V gene lookup returns CDR1 SGHVS and CDR2 FQNEAQ. CDR3 region: CASSLQGGAQPQHF. CDR3 nucleotides: TGTGCCAGCAGCCTACAGGGAGGAGCCCAGCCCCAGCATTTT.

The rearrangement links TRBV27 to TRBJ1-6, with D perhaps TRBD1 (5 bases). The CDR3 length is 13 residues. The ends were cut back, 8 bases at V and 14 bases at J, with 19 bases in the middle. Per germline, CDR1 MNHEY and CDR2 SMNVEV (reference sequence). CDR3 loop: CASRALGVMTLHF. CDR3 sequence (DNA): TGTGCCAGCCGAGCTCTGGGGGTAATGACCCTCCACTTT.

The rearrangement links TRBV6-1 to TRBJ2-7; 10 bases map to TRBD2. V dropped 7 bases and J dropped 4; count of bases not matched to a gene: 7. CDR3 length equals 14 residues. Germline-derived CDR1 and CDR2 are MNHNS and SASEGT. The CDR3 region has the DNA TGTGCCAGCAACCCACTAGCGGGAATGTACGAGCAGTACTTC. Translated, it gives CASNPLAGMYEQYF.

This clonotype was found a few times. The V gene is TRBV20-1, the J gene TRBJ1-2, with a possible D match to TRBD1 (5 bases). Trimming removed 3 bases from V and 3 bases from J, with 14 bases in between. Germline lookup yields CDR1 DFQATT and CDR2 SNEGSKA (reference sequence). The CDR3 is 14 residues long. The CDR3 reads CSARVPGGDYGYTF. The CDR3 coding sequence is TGCAGTGCTAGGGTCCCAGGAGGGGACTATGGCTACACCTTC.

This clonotype was recorded only once. The chain combines TRBV15 with TRBJ1-5, with D possibly matching TRBD1 (5 bases). This CDR3 is built from 18 residues. Per the germline V gene, CDR1 is LNHNV and CDR2 is YYDKDF (reference sequence). Trimming pared 0 bases from V and 0 bases from J, leaving 15 bases between. The CDR3 protein is CATSRDARRGYSNQPQHF. The CDR3 DNA reads TGTGCCACCAGCAGAGATGCCCGCCGGGGGTATAGCAATCAGCCCCAGCATTTT.

There are a few counts of this clonotype. The V and J genes are TRBV14 and TRBJ2-7; weak D call: TRBD1 (5 bases). CDR3 size: 17 residues. Germline assignment: CDR1 SGHDN and CDR2 FVKESK. The V gene lost 0 bases and the J gene lost 3 bases, with 18 bases spanning the gap. CDR3 DNA: TGTGCCAGCAGCCAAGATCCAGGGCATACGTTTGACTACGAGCAGTACTTC. As protein: CASSQDPGHTFDYEQYF.

The chain uses TRBV20-1 and TRBJ2-6; D is possibly TRBD2 (5 bases). This CDR3 spans 15 amino acids. CDR1 and CDR2 (germline): DFQATT, SNEGSKA (reference sequence). V gave up 3 bases and J gave up 0 bases, with 9 bases separating them. Here the CDR3 reads CSASSGVSGANVLTF. The CDR3 DNA sequence: TGCAGTGCTAGCTCCGGGGTCTCTGGGGCCAACGTCCTGACTTTC.

This clonotype has a count of ten or more. V usage is TRBV5-1 and J usage is TRBJ2-7, with D possibly being TRBD2 (7 bases). Trimming removed 7 bases from V and 5 bases from J, with 16 bases in between. Germline values: CDR1 SGHRS, CDR2 YFSETQ. This CDR3 is built from 13 residues. The CDR3 loop is CASRGARQDEQYF. The CDR3 region has the DNA TGCGCCAGCCGGGGGGCAAGGCAGGACGAGCAGTACTTC.

This clonotype was observed a few times. The rearrangement links TRBV6-2 or TRBV6-3 to TRBJ2-7; D possibly corresponds to TRBD1 (5 bases). V lost 2 bases, J lost 5 bases, and 13 bases lay in between. The CDR3 sequence is 14 residues long. Germline CDR1 MNHEY, CDR2 SVGEGT. The CDR3 here is CASSYTRVDNEQYF. The CDR3 DNA sequence: TGTGCCAGCAGTTACACCAGGGTTGACAACGAGCAGTACTTC.

The chain links TRBV6-2 or TRBV6-3 to TRBJ2-7; no definite D call. The CDR3 extends over 14 amino acids. V was shortened by 2 bases and J by 3 bases, with 11 bases between the two germline ends. CDR1 is MNHEY, CDR2 SVGEGT, per germline. The CDR3: CASSYQAVSYEQYF. The CDR3, as DNA: TGTGCCAGCAGTTACCAAGCAGTGAGCTACGAGCAGTACTTC.

This sequence joins TRBV7-6 and TRBJ2-2; 8 positions match TRBD1. The germline V gene encodes CDR1 SGHVS and CDR2 FNYEAQ. Trimming at V came to 3 bases and at J to 10 bases, leaving 7 bases not matched to a gene. The CDR3 is 14 residues long. In DNA form, the CDR3 reads TGTGCCAGCAGCTTCCTTGGACAGGGCGAGGAGCTGTTTTTT. Protein sequence: CASSFLGQGEELFF.

This clonotype was recorded many times. The DNA is omitted, as the CDR3 cannot be located on it reliably, and the CDR3 follows TCRdb's listing. This rearrangement joins TRBV6-1 to TRBJ2-7; TRBD1, the table's D call, was not compared with the DNA. Per germline, CDR1 MNHNS and CDR2 SASEGT. The CDR3 is 13 amino acids in total, end residues counted. The CDR3 region is CASILGLASEQYF.